This T cell receptor (beta chain) was retrieved from a study of cytomegalovirus exposure and HLA in healthy donors. Study details: Findings of an earlier analysis included 110 million or so unique TCR beta sequences from 200 million or so T cells. The study's findings and limits: With later analysis, a missense DCLRE1C variant became linked to TCR beta V- and J-gene trimming. In an earlier analysis, in some 540 donors, most V segments appeared productive either ~90% or ~30% of the time. A few V segments could not be told apart, such as TRBV6-2 and TRBV6-3, and were left out.

PCR involved 60 Vbeta and 13 Jbeta primers. Assay used: immunoSEQ multiplex PCR; TCRdb lists only in-frame clones, some missing. The table records under 130,000 clones, roughly 13% of them present only once. CDR3 size: 17 residues. V shed 5 bases and J 4 bases; nucleotides not matched to a gene: 7. Germline CDR1 and CDR2: SSHAT and FNYEAQ (reference sequence). This clone was recorded a few times. Antigen specificity is unknown. This sequence was found in a man in his forties or fifties in good health and CMV-seropositive. Material for sequencing was PBMCs. The chain couples TRBV7-7 to TRBJ2-1; 14 bases agree with TRBD2. The CDR3 here is CASSPGTSGSGYNEQFF. DNA for the CDR3: TGTGCCAGCAGCCCAGGGACTAGCGGGAGTGGTTACAATGAGCAGTTCTTC.